The clone carrying this T cell receptor (beta chain) was seen a handful of times. Antigen: not known. The germline CDR1 and CDR2 sequences are SGHRS and YFSETQ. Trimming cost V 0 bases and J 0 bases; bases outside gene matches: 5. This CDR3 is 16 amino acids long. This sample stems from a study of cytomegalovirus exposure and HLA in healthy donors. General study findings and limits: CMV serostatus was the sole immune exposure information available. Segments of the TCR beta V type were, in most cases, productive about 90% or about 30% of the time in an earlier analysis.

The PCR had 60 Vbeta and 13 Jbeta primers. The protocol was immunoSEQ multiplex PCR, while the TCRdb copy is restricted to in-frame clones and leaves out a portion. The sample shows around 200,000 clones, under 85% of them seen only once. The J gene is TRBJ2-7, the V gene TRBV5-1; 8 bases align to TRBD2. Specimen: PBMCs. The TCR sequence derives from a woman in her forties or fifties in good health and CMV-seropositive. The DNA for the CDR3 is TGCGCCAGCAGCTTGGGAAGCGGGGGAAGCTCCTACGAGCAGTACTTC. Its translation is CASSLGSGGSSYEQYF.